This entry lists 7 T cell receptor beta chains sequenced from one sample in a study of radiotherapy plus CTLA-4 blockade in lung cancer. Clones were sequenced by immunoSEQ multiplex PCR, and TCRdb holds only the in-frame ones, with some missing. The sample has around 99,000 clones, around 88% seen once; the top ten hold approximately 5%. The sequencing used peripheral blood, collected from a patient treated with radiotherapy plus ipilimumab. These receptors originate from a human donor with non-small cell lung cancer that progressed on radiotherapy plus ipilimumab.

The rearrangement uses TRBV19 and TRBJ2-1, with 14 bases lining up with TRBD2. This CDR3 is built from 16 residues. Germline lookup yields CDR1 LNHDA and CDR2 SQIVND (reference sequence). V shed 3 bases and J 8 bases; nucleotides not matched to a gene: 6. The CDR3 loop reads CASSIGTSGRRHEQFF. The CDR3 bases are TGTGCCAGTAGTATCGGGACTAGCGGGAGACGACATGAGCAGTTCTTC.

This clone was seen just once. The V call is TRBV15, the J call TRBJ1-1, with D tentatively TRBD1 (5 bases). Trimming removed 0 bases at V and 11 bases at J, with 13 bases between. In germline, CDR1 is LNHNV, CDR2 YYDKDF (reference sequence). There are 13 residues in the CDR3. DNA of the CDR3: TGTGCCACCAGCAGAGATTCGGACAATGGGGCTTTCTTT. This sequence encodes CATSRDSDNGAFF.

This clone was counted a single time. This rearrangement joins TRBV11-2 to TRBJ2-5; D possibly corresponds to TRBD2 (6 bases). Between the trimmed V and J ends, which lost 5 bases and 5 bases, there was a span of 18 bases. The CDR3 is made up of 15 amino acids. Germline CDR1 SGHAT, CDR2 FQNNGV. CDR3 in DNA: TGTGCCAGCAGCCCCCGTGGCGGGACGGCGGAGACCCAGTACTTC. Translation: CASSPRGGTAETQYF.

V and J are TRBV19 and TRBJ2-3; D tentatively fits TRBD1 or TRBD2 (8 bases each). With 6 bases removed from V and 3 bases from J, the gap between germline ends came to 25 bases. Germline-derived CDR1 and CDR2 are LNHDA and SQIVND (reference sequence). The CDR3 is 18 amino acids. The CDR3 region is CASRPTGVFSGETDTQYF. CDR3 DNA: TGTGCCAGTAGACCGACAGGGGTTTTTAGCGGGGAAACAGATACGCAGTATTTT.

V gene TRBV5-1 combines with J gene TRBJ2-1; D is unresolved. V lost 4 bases and J 5 bases, leaving 4 bases between the germline ends. This CDR3 has 11 residues. The germline V gene has CDR1 SGHRS and CDR2 YFSETQ. The DNA for the CDR3 is TGCGCCAGCAGCCTACACAATGAGCAGTTCTTC. Translation gives CASSLHNEQFF.

J is TRBJ2-7 and V is TRBV2, with D possibly being TRBD1 or TRBD2 (5 bases each). Germline V gene data show CDR1 as SNHLY and CDR2 as FYNNEI. Trimming took off 3 bases at V and 7 bases at J, with 25 bases between the two ends. This CDR3 spans 17 amino acids. The CDR3 region has the DNA TGTGCCAGCAGTGACCTCCCGAGGGCAGGGAGAAGGAAGGAGCAGTACTTC. Protein product: CASSDLPRAGRRKEQYF. The variable domain in full, completed from reference TRBV2 and TRBJ2-7, reads EPEVTQTPSHQVTQMGQEVILRCVPISNHLYFYWYRQILGQKVEFLVSFYNNEISEKSEIFDDQFSVERPDGSNFTLKIRSTKLEDSAMYFCASSDLPRAGRRKEQYFGPGTRLTVT.

This clone was seen once. This CDR3 is also generated by other DNA sequences in the sample. The chain has TRBV19 and TRBJ1-1; D gene unclear. V was trimmed by 4 bases and J by 3 bases, leaving 9 bases between them. The CDR3 loop spans 13 amino acids. Germline CDR1 LNHDA, CDR2 SQIVND (reference sequence). The CDR3 coding sequence is TGTGCCAGTAGTAGGATGATGGACACTGAAGCTTTCTTT. The encoded protein is CASSRMMDTEAFF.